One sample yielded the 18 T cell receptor beta chains listed below, sequenced in a study of T cell responses to AZD1222 COVID-19 vaccine (dated by TCRdb to the early 2020s). Library method: the immunoSEQ multiplex PCR assay. TCRdb mirrors the immuneACCESS table, restricted to in-frame sequences. Some clones are absent from its copies; in checked studies, under half trace to an unresolved V gene, and the reason for the others is unknown. The sample profile shows more than 150,000 clones; around 94% of them were found once. 0.6% to 0.7% of the sample goes to the ten largest clones. The time point label, read with the paper, signifies: baseline before first vaccination. The sequencing used peripheral blood, collected on day 0 of AZD1222 vaccination. Receptor source: an adult in good health.

This chain connects TRBV19 to TRBJ2-7; maybe TRBD2 (5 bases). CDR3 length: 15 amino acids. V shed 3 bases and J shed 2 bases, with 14 bases lying between them. Germline CDR1 LNHDA, CDR2 SQIVND (reference sequence). The CDR3 bases are TGTGCCAGTAGTATGGGGAGTCACAGACCCTACGAGCAGTACTTC. This sequence encodes CASSMGSHRPYEQYF.

The CDR3 region is CASSEAAYGYTF. The CDR3 DNA reads TGTGCCAGCAGCGAAGCAGCCTATGGCTACACCTTC. V gene TRBV3-1 (or the pseudogene TRBV3-2) combines with J gene TRBJ1-2; no definite D call. The CDR3 consists of 12 residues. Germline CDR1 LGHDT, CDR2 YNNKEL (reference sequence). Between the trimmed V and J ends, which lost 5 bases and 4 bases, there was a span of 8 bases.

This chain joins TRBV20-1 and TRBJ2-7; the D gene could be TRBD1 or TRBD2 (5 bases each). The germline V gene has CDR1 DFQATT and CDR2 SNEGSKA (reference sequence). V was shortened by 3 bases and J by 7 bases, with 19 bases between the two germline ends. This CDR3 region has 14 residues. The CDR3 spells CSASGWDHLGEQYF. The CDR3 region has the DNA TGCAGTGCTAGTGGTTGGGACCATCTGGGAGAGCAGTACTTC.

V is TRBV27 and J is TRBJ1-5, with TRBD1 matching over 7 bases. The CDR3 totals 14 residues. Germline V lookup: CDR1 MNHEY, CDR2 SMNVEV (reference sequence). The junction had 5 bases not matched to a gene; V was cut back by 5 bases and J by 4 bases. In DNA form, the CDR3 reads TGTGCCAGCAGTCCCTTCAGGGGGAATCAGCCCCAGCATTTT. This gives the protein CASSPFRGNQPQHF.

This chain uses TRBV6-5 with TRBJ2-1; 8 nucleotides agree with TRBD2. CDR3 length equals 14 residues. CDR1 is MNHEY, CDR2 SVGAGI, per germline. With V trimmed by 2 bases and J by 6 bases, 3 bases remained unmatched. The CDR3 region is CASSYGSGSNEQFF. The DNA of the CDR3 is TGTGCCAGCAGTTACGGCAGCGGGAGCAATGAGCAGTTCTTC.

This chain uses TRBV6-1 with TRBJ1-1, with TRBD1 matching over 9 bases. The CDR3 extends over 16 amino acids. The junction had 7 bases not matched to a gene; V was cut back by 0 bases and J by 5 bases. Germline V gene data show CDR1 as MNHNS and CDR2 as SASEGT. Written as DNA, the CDR3 is TGTGCCAGCAGTGAAGCGCTCGGGGACAGGGAAACTGAAGCTTTCTTT. As protein: CASSEALGDRETEAFF.

This clone was observed once. This sequence joins TRBV28 and TRBJ1-2, with D unclear. From germline, CDR1 is MDHEN and CDR2 SYDVKM. CDR3 length equals 14 residues. V lost 3 bases to trimming and J lost 5 bases, with 13 bases between them. CDR3 sequence reads: CASSFGSGTYGYTF. CDR3 DNA sequence: TGTGCCAGCAGTTTTGGCAGCGGCACTTATGGCTACACCTTC.

The V gene is TRBV12-5, the J gene TRBJ2-3; 7 bases match TRBD2. The trim removed 3 bases at V and 4 bases at J, leaving 7 bases unmatched. CDR1 is LGHNT and CDR2 is FRNRAP in the germline V gene. The CDR3 contains 15 residues. The CDR3 loop reads CASGLGLAVSDTQYF. CDR3 sequence (DNA): TGTGCTAGTGGTTTAGGTCTAGCGGTCTCAGATACGCAGTATTTT. The whole variable domain, filled in from reference TRBV12-5 and TRBJ2-3, reads DARVTQTPRHKVTEMGQEVTMRCQPILGHNTVFWYRQTMMQGLELLAYFRNRAPLDDSGMPKDRFSAEMPDATLATLKIQPSEPRDSAVYFCASGLGLAVSDTQYFGPGTRLTVL.

This chain joins TRBV27 and TRBJ1-2; D possibly corresponds to TRBD1 (5 bases). Germline assignment: CDR1 MNHEY and CDR2 SMNVEV (reference sequence). The CDR3 covers 14 residues. Trimming shortened V by 2 bases and J by 6 bases, and 13 bases separated the two germline ends. The DNA of the CDR3 is TGTGCCAGCAGTTTAACAGGTCTCACTGATGGCTACACCTTC. Translating it yields CASSLTGLTDGYTF.

The rearrangement links TRBV21-1 to TRBJ1-1. TRBV21-1 is designated a pseudogene. This CDR3 is 17 amino acids long. The CDR3 nucleotides read TGTGCCAGAACCATCACACCGGGGGGGTGGGGAATCACTGAAGCTTTCTTT. It specifies CARTITPGGWGITEAFF.

The chain joins TRBV18 to TRBJ2-5; D possibly corresponds to TRBD2 (6 bases). Looked up from germline, CDR1 is KGHSH and CDR2 is LQKENI. The ends were cut back, 5 bases at V and 1 base at J, with 14 bases in the middle. The CDR3 consists of 15 residues. The CDR3 nucleotides read TGTGCCAGCTCATCTCCGGGGCGGGGCCAAGAGACCCAGTACTTC. This gives the protein CASSSPGRGQETQYF.

The rearrangement uses TRBV24-1 and TRBJ2-1, with 12 positions matching TRBD2. V lost 5 bases and J lost 6; bases outside the gene matches: 10. The germline CDR1 and CDR2 sequences are KGHDR and SFDVKD. This CDR3 spans 17 amino acids. Here the CDR3 reads CATSAWGGLAGLNEQFF. The CDR3 nucleotides are TGTGCCACCAGTGCTTGGGGGGGACTAGCGGGCCTCAATGAGCAGTTCTTC.

The rearrangement joins TRBV5-5 to TRBJ1-5, with D hard to call. This CDR3 has 13 amino acids. The V end lost 0 bases, the J end lost 7 bases, and 8 bases lay between the germline ends. Germline CDR1 reads SGHKS; CDR2 reads YYEKEE (reference sequence). This CDR3 reads CASSLEGSQPQHF. In DNA form, the CDR3 reads TGTGCCAGCAGCTTGGAAGGGAGCCAGCCCCAGCATTTT.

The chain recombines TRBV6-2 or TRBV6-3 with TRBJ1-5, with a tentative D call TRBD1 (6 bases). V gave up 6 bases and J gave up 2 bases, with 11 bases separating them. This CDR3 region has 14 residues. Germline V gene lookup returns CDR1 MNHEY and CDR2 SVGEGT. As DNA, the CDR3 is TGTGCCAGCAGCCCAGGACAGCGCAATCAGCCCCAGCATTTT. This encodes CASSPGQRNQPQHF.

The chain uses TRBV7-9 and TRBJ2-2, with TRBD1 matching over 8 bases. J was trimmed by 7 bases and V by 5 bases; bases with no gene match: 9. There are 15 residues in the CDR3. Germline CDR1 reads SEHNR; CDR2 reads FQNEAQ (reference sequence). CDR3 nucleotide sequence: TGTGCCAGCAGCCCACTAGCCAGGGGGCACGGGGAGCTGTTTTTT. The encoded protein is CASSPLARGHGELFF. Full variable domain (remainder filled in from reference TRBV7-9 and TRBJ2-2): DTGVSQNPRHKITKRGQNVTFRCDPISEHNRLYWYRQTLGQGPEFLTYFQNEAQLEKSRLLSDRFSAERPKGSFSTLEIQRTEQGDSAMYLCASSPLARGHGELFFGEGSRLTVL.

The CDR3 reads CASRDSGGGNTIYF. CDR3 bases: TGCGCCAGCAGGGACTCAGGGGGTGGAAACACCATATATTTT. This sequence joins TRBV5-1 and TRBJ1-3, with 7 positions matching TRBD1. CDR3 length: 14 residues. Germline V gene lookup returns CDR1 SGHRS and CDR2 YFSETQ. With 5 bases clipped from V and 3 bases from J, the junction kept 5 bases outside the gene matches.

The rearrangement uses TRBV28 and TRBJ1-1; a possible D gene is TRBD1 (5 bases). In germline, CDR1 is MDHEN, CDR2 SYDVKM. The CDR3 consists of 14 residues. Trimming took 1 base from V and 7 from J, leaving 13 bases between them. The CDR3 here is CASSLYGAHGEAFF. CDR3 bases: TGTGCCAGCAGTTTATATGGGGCCCACGGTGAAGCTTTCTTT.

V gene TRBV4-1 combines with J gene TRBJ2-7; D is possibly TRBD1 or TRBD2 (6 bases each). The CDR3 has 14 amino acids. Trimming left V 3 bases short and J 6 bases short, with 15 bases between. Germline CDR1 reads MGHRA; CDR2 reads YSYEKL. Here the CDR3 DNA reads TGCGCCAGCAGCCATGGGGGGCAGGGCGGCGAGCAGTACTTC. Translation: CASSHGGQGGEQYF.